This is a list of T cell receptor beta chains from one sample in a study of shared T cell receptors in the human thymus. Clones were sequenced by immunoSEQ multiplex PCR, and TCRdb holds only the in-frame ones, with some missing. The sample lists roughly 560,000 clones; about 84% were seen once. These data also formed part of another study, on human thymus T cells.

The sequenced material came from thymocytes. All receptors derive from a boy in the first two years of life with a congenital heart defect. The CDR3 runs from the conserved cysteine through the conserved F or W. Fields, in order: J gene, V gene, clone size, D gene, CDR3 DNA, CDR3 protein. A D gene is named only where the DNA matches it firmly. Expanded clones get a size class; other rows say once, few or many, or leave the size out.

j_call: TRBJ2-2; v_call: TRBV29-1; clone_size: once; d_call: .; cdr3_nt: TGCAGCGTCGGACAGCCCCTGGCCGGGGAGCTGTTTTTT; cdr3_aa: CSVGQPLAGELFF
j_call: TRBJ2-1; v_call: TRBV12-5; clone_size: .; d_call: TRBD2; cdr3_nt: TGTGCTAGTCTCAGTCCGGGAGGGCCCTACAATGAGCAGTTCTTC; cdr3_aa: CASLSPGGPYNEQFF
j_call: TRBJ2-7; v_call: TRBV6-6; clone_size: once; d_call: TRBD1; cdr3_nt: TGTGCCAGCACGGCCGACAGGGACCACGAGCAGTACTTC; cdr3_aa: CASTADRDHEQYF
j_call: TRBJ2-7; v_call: TRBV15; clone_size: .; d_call: .; cdr3_nt: TGTGCCACCAGCAGAGGAATAGCGGACCTCTACGAGCAGTACTTC; cdr3_aa: CATSRGIADLYEQYF
j_call: TRBJ2-2; v_call: TRBV19; clone_size: .; d_call: .; cdr3_nt: TGTGCCAGTAGTATCGGGGGAGGGAACACCGGGGAGCTGTTTTTT; cdr3_aa: CASSIGGGNTGELFF
j_call: TRBJ2-2; v_call: TRBV7-8; clone_size: .; d_call: .; cdr3_nt: TGTGCCAGCAGCTTCCAGAGCCCAGGCACCGGGGAGCTGTTTTTT; cdr3_aa: CASSFQSPGTGELFF
j_call: TRBJ2-3; v_call: TRBV4-3; clone_size: .; d_call: TRBD2; cdr3_nt: TGCGCCAGCAGCCAAGATGAGGCTAGCGGGAGGACAGATACGCAGTATTTT; cdr3_aa: CASSQDEASGRTDTQYF
j_call: TRBJ1-2; v_call: TRBV6-5; clone_size: few; d_call: TRBD1; cdr3_nt: TGTGCCAGCAGTTGCGACAGGAGGACAGGGTGCGGCTACACCTTC; cdr3_aa: CASSCDRRTGCGYTF
j_call: TRBJ2-1; v_call: TRBV6-1; clone_size: .; d_call: .; cdr3_nt: TGTGCCAGCGGGTGGAGACTAGGCCATAAAACAGAGCAGTTCTTC; cdr3_aa: CASGWRLGHKTEQFF
j_call: TRBJ1-5; v_call: TRBV6-5; clone_size: .; d_call: .; cdr3_nt: TGTGCCAGCAGTTCGATGTACAGGGAAGGGGGACAGCCCCAGCATTTT; cdr3_aa: CASSSMYREGGQPQHF
j_call: TRBJ2-1; v_call: TRBV27; clone_size: .; d_call: TRBD1; cdr3_nt: TGTGCCAGCAGTATGGCCCCGGGACAGGGATTAGGGGAGCAGTTCTTC; cdr3_aa: CASSMAPGQGLGEQFF
j_call: TRBJ2-7; v_call: TRBV15; clone_size: .; d_call: .; cdr3_nt: TGTGCCACCAGCAGAGATTCGGCTGACCAGGAGGTAAAAAAAGACGGCGAGCAGTACTTC; cdr3_aa: CATSRDSADQEVKKDGEQYF
j_call: TRBJ2-3; v_call: TRBV10-1; clone_size: once; d_call: TRBD2; cdr3_nt: TGCGCCAGCAGGCGGGAGAATACAGATACGCAGTATTTT; cdr3_aa: CASRRENTDTQYF
j_call: TRBJ2-6; v_call: TRBV12-5; clone_size: .; d_call: .; cdr3_nt: TGTGCTAGTGGTGAAACCTCACAGGATAGCTCTGGGGCCAACGTCCTGACTTTC; cdr3_aa: CASGETSQDSSGANVLTF
j_call: TRBJ2-3; v_call: TRBV11-1; clone_size: .; d_call: TRBD2; cdr3_nt: TGTGCCAGCAGCTTCCGGGAGGGCACAGATACGCAGTATTTT; cdr3_aa: CASSFREGTDTQYF
j_call: TRBJ2-7; v_call: TRBV2; clone_size: .; d_call: .; cdr3_nt: TGTGCCAGCAGTGATTCCCCATACGAGCAGTACTTC; cdr3_aa: CASSDSPYEQYF
j_call: TRBJ2-5; v_call: TRBV5-6; clone_size: .; d_call: .; cdr3_nt: TGTGCCAGCAGCTTATCGTACAGGGAAAGGGCACCCCAGTACTTC; cdr3_aa: CASSLSYRERAPQYF
j_call: TRBJ1-5; v_call: TRBV10-2; clone_size: .; d_call: .; cdr3_nt: TGCGCCAGCAGTGGCCTCAGGACACCCCAGCATTTT; cdr3_aa: CASSGLRTPQHF
j_call: TRBJ1-3; v_call: TRBV28; clone_size: .; d_call: TRBD1; cdr3_nt: TGTGCCAGCAGCTGGACAGGGACATTTGGAAACACCATATATTTT; cdr3_aa: CASSWTGTFGNTIYF
j_call: TRBJ2-1; v_call: TRBV4-1; clone_size: .; d_call: .; cdr3_nt: TGCGCCAGCAGCCAATCAGGGGCTCCAATTGGCAATGAGCAGTTCTTC; cdr3_aa: CASSQSGAPIGNEQFF
j_call: TRBJ1-2; v_call: TRBV29-1; clone_size: .; d_call: .; cdr3_nt: TGCAGCGTTGATCGGGACTATGGCTACACCTTC; cdr3_aa: CSVDRDYGYTF
j_call: TRBJ2-1; v_call: TRBV14; clone_size: .; d_call: TRBD2; cdr3_nt: TGTGCCAGCAGCCAAGGAAGGACTAGCGGGAGCAATGAGCAGTTCTTC; cdr3_aa: CASSQGRTSGSNEQFF
j_call: TRBJ2-1; v_call: TRBV28; clone_size: once; d_call: TRBD2; cdr3_nt: TGTGCCAGCAGTTTATATAGGACTAGCGGACCCTACAATGAGCAGTTCTTC; cdr3_aa: CASSLYRTSGPYNEQFF
j_call: TRBJ2-7; v_call: TRBV19; clone_size: few; d_call: .; cdr3_nt: TGTGCCAGTAGTGGGGGGGCGAGGTACGAGCAGTACTTC; cdr3_aa: CASSGGARYEQYF
j_call: TRBJ2-7; v_call: TRBV28; clone_size: .; d_call: .; cdr3_nt: TGTGCCAGCAGTTTTGAGTCCAACGAGCAGTACTTC; cdr3_aa: CASSFESNEQYF
j_call: TRBJ1-2; v_call: TRBV27; clone_size: .; d_call: .; cdr3_nt: TGTGCCAGCAGTCCCTCAGGGAACTATGGCTACACCTTC; cdr3_aa: CASSPSGNYGYTF
j_call: TRBJ2-1; v_call: TRBV4-3; clone_size: .; d_call: .; cdr3_nt: TGCGCCAGCAGCCAAGAAAAGGAAACGGAGGTCAATGAGCAGTTCTTC; cdr3_aa: CASSQEKETEVNEQFF